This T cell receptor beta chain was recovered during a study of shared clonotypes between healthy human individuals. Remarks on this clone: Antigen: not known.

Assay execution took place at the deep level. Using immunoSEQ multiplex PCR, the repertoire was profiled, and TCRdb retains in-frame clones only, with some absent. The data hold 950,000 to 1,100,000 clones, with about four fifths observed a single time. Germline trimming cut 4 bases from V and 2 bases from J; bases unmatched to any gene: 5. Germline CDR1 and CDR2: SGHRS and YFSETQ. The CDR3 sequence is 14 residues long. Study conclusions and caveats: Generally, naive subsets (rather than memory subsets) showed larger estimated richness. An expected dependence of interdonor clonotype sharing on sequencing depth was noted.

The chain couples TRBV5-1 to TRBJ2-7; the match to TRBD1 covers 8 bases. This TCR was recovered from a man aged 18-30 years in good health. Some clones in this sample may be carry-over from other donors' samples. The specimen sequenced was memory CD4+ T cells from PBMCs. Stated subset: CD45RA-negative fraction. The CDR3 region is CASSRDRLPYEQYF. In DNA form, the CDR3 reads TGCGCCAGCAGCAGGGACAGGTTACCCTACGAGCAGTACTTC.